The 30 T cell receptor beta chains below all came from one sample that was sequenced in a study of T-cell memory formation after mild COVID-19. TCRdb fed the 5' RACE reads into MiXCR, producing one record per CDR3 protein. The profile shows some 410,000 distinct CDR3 sequences, less than 25% of them singletons. Specimen: PBMCs or a T cell subset sorted from them (not recorded which). These receptors were taken from an adult woman who had mild COVID-19 (a few samples of this study predate the infection). Cell type and time point are not known.

There are many counts of this clonotype. This chain joins TRBV2 and TRBJ2-7; D assignment may be TRBD1 or TRBD2 (6 bases each). Trimming took 4 bases from V and 7 from J, leaving 14 bases between them. The CDR3 loop spans 13 amino acids. The V gene's germline CDR1 is SNHLY and CDR2 FYNNEI. CDR3 coding DNA: TGTGCCAGCAGTGGTATGGGGGGCTGGGAGCAGTACTTC. Encoded protein: CASSGMGGWEQYF.

This chain links TRBV6-5 with TRBJ2-7; D uncertain. V lost 0 bases, J lost 2 bases, and 8 bases lay in between. Germline CDR1 MNHEY, CDR2 SVGAGI. CDR3 length: 14 amino acids. The CDR3 reads CASSYSPLAYEQYF. In DNA form, the CDR3 reads TGTGCCAGCAGTTACTCGCCTCTTGCCTACGAGCAGTACTTC.

The V and J genes are TRBV9 and TRBJ2-1; no reliable D call. Germline CDR1 and CDR2: SGDLS and YYNGEE. V lost 3 bases, J lost 4 bases, and 14 bases lay in between. This CDR3 has 15 amino acids. CDR3 nucleotide sequence: TGTGCCAGCAGCGCAAGAACTCCTCAATACAATGAGCAGTTCTTC. It yields the protein CASSARTPQYNEQFF. Based on the CDR3 plus reference TRBV9 and TRBJ2-1, the full variable domain is DSGVTQTPKHLITATGQRVTLRCSPRSGDLSVYWYQQSLDQGLQFLIQYYNGEERAKGNILERFSAQQFPDLHSELNLSSLELGDSALYFCASSARTPQYNEQFFGPGTRLTVL.

Only a few counts were recorded for this clonotype. V usage is TRBV29-1 and J usage is TRBJ1-4, with 7 bases identical to TRBD1. This CDR3 has 12 residues. V lost 4 bases and J lost 4; bases outside the gene matches: 0. Germline V gene sequence: CDR1 SQVTM, CDR2 ANQGSEA. The CDR3 loop is CSVGQGNEKLFF. CDR3 nucleotide sequence: TGCAGCGTTGGACAGGGTAATGAAAAACTGTTTTTT.

This clonotype was detected only a few times. The chain has TRBV29-1 and TRBJ2-6; D remains ambiguous. CDR1 is SQVTM and CDR2 is ANQGSEA in the germline V gene. The V end lost 6 bases, the J end lost 0 bases, and 6 bases lay between the germline ends. The CDR3 has 13 residues. This CDR3 reads CSVETSGANVLTF. DNA of the CDR3: TGCAGCGTCGAAACCTCTGGGGCCAACGTCCTGACTTTC.

The chain uses TRBV3-1 and TRBJ2-7, with 7 bases identical to TRBD2. V lost 6 bases and J lost 2; bases outside the gene matches: 7. This CDR3 has 14 amino acids. CDR1 LGHDT and CDR2 YNNKEL come from the germline V gene (reference sequence). The CDR3 sequence: CASRKSGNTYEQYF. The CDR3 coding sequence is TGTGCCAGCAGGAAAAGCGGGAACACCTACGAGCAGTACTTC.

This clonotype has more than one count but fewer than ten. The V call is TRBV20-1, the J call TRBJ1-1; 8 bases map to TRBD1. V dropped 0 bases and J dropped 4; count of bases not matched to a gene: 7. The CDR3 spans 15 residues. Looked up from germline, CDR1 is DFQATT and CDR2 is SNEGSKA (reference sequence). Written as DNA, the CDR3 is TGCAGTGCTAGAGATTTGGCAGGGGGCGGCACTGAAGCTTTCTTT. This codes for CSARDLAGGGTEAFF.

The chain employs TRBV12-3 or TRBV12-4 and TRBJ1-6, with a possible D match to TRBD1 (5 bases). V was pared by 6 bases and J by 8 bases, with 17 bases between. The CDR3 extends over 15 amino acids. The CDR3 region has the DNA TGTGCCAGCAGGGGGGGGACCCTACAGGATTCACCCCTCCACTTT. It specifies CASRGGTLQDSPLHF.

This clonotype was observed once. V gene TRBV7-8 combines with J gene TRBJ2-7; tentative D call: TRBD1 (6 bases). V lost 0 bases and J lost 4, with 10 bases in between. Germline CDR1 reads SGHVS; CDR2 reads FQNEAQ. The CDR3 covers 14 residues. The CDR3 DNA is TGTGCCAGCAGCTTAGCCCGGACAGCTTACGAGCAGTACTTC. It translates to CASSLARTAYEQYF.

This clonotype occurred a few times. V usage is TRBV20-1 and J usage is TRBJ1-1; no clear D gene. Deletions cut 0 bases from V and 6 bases from J, with 11 bases between. This CDR3 is built from 13 residues. The germline V gene encodes CDR1 DFQATT and CDR2 SNEGSKA (reference sequence). The CDR3 DNA sequence: TGCAGTGCTAGAGAGAGGTCTAGCGCTGAAGCTTTCTTT. Encoded protein: CSARERSSAEAFF.

This clonotype was counted only a few times. This chain joins TRBV7-7 and TRBJ1-1, with D possibly being TRBD1 (5 bases). Germline V gene sequence: CDR1 SSHAT, CDR2 FNYEAQ (reference sequence). The V and J ends lost 5 bases and 1 base respectively, with 20 bases between them. The CDR3 has 17 amino acids. CDR3 region: CASSLGILGEGNTEAFF. The CDR3 coding sequence is TGTGCCAGCAGCCTCGGAATATTAGGGGAGGGGAACACTGAAGCTTTCTTT.

The CDR3 region has the DNA TGCGCCAGCAGCGGAACTAGCGGGGTGGGCACAGATACGCAGTATTTT. Translating gives CASSGTSGVGTDTQYF. This rearrangement joins TRBV5-1 to TRBJ2-3; 10 bases are a match to TRBD2. Germline values: CDR1 SGHRS, CDR2 YFSETQ. CDR3 length: 16 residues. The J segment lost 1 base and the V segment lost 4 bases, leaving 6 bases of the junction unmatched.

Here the CDR3 reads CSARERGRSYGYTF. The CDR3 DNA follows: TGCAGTGCTAGAGAGCGGGGCAGGTCCTATGGCTACACCTTC. The rearrangement uses TRBV20-1 and TRBJ1-2, with a tentative D call TRBD1 (5 bases). V lost 0 bases to trimming and J lost 4 bases, with 12 bases between them. This CDR3 is 14 amino acids long. Germline V lookup: CDR1 DFQATT, CDR2 SNEGSKA (reference sequence).

CDR3: CASSSSFFSNQPQHF. DNA for the CDR3: TGTGCCAGCAGTTCCTCTTTCTTTAGCAATCAGCCCCAGCATTTT. The chain is built from TRBV7-9 and TRBJ1-5; D remains ambiguous. Trimming shortened V by 6 bases and J by 0 bases, and 12 bases separated the two germline ends. The CDR3 spans 15 residues. Germline V CDR1 and CDR2: SEHNR, FQNEAQ (reference sequence).

The CDR3 region is CASSFSGRQYF. For the CDR3, the DNA is TGTGCCAGCAGCTTTAGCGGGCGGCAGTACTTC. This rearrangement joins TRBV11-1 to TRBJ2-7; 7 bases agree with TRBD2. Germline V gives CDR1 SGHAT, CDR2 FQDESV (reference sequence). V shed 3 bases, J shed 9 bases, and the junction held 2 bases outside the gene matches. The CDR3 loop spans 11 amino acids. The full variable domain, completed using reference TRBV11-1 and TRBJ2-7, is EAEVAQSPRYKITEKSQAVAFWCDPISGHATLYWYRQILGQGPELLVQFQDESVVDDSQLPKDRFSAERLKGVDSTLKIQPAELGDSAMYLCASSFSGRQYFGPGTRLTVT.

The gene calls are TRBV7-9 and TRBJ2-7, with D unresolved. This CDR3 is built from 15 residues. Per the germline V gene, CDR1 is SEHNR and CDR2 is FQNEAQ (reference sequence). V gave up 4 bases and J gave up 7 bases, with 20 bases separating them. CDR3: CASSSFAETLREQYF. The CDR3 DNA reads as TGTGCCAGCAGCTCTTTTGCGGAGACCCTTAGGGAGCAGTACTTC.

The CDR3 sequence: CSVDTGHYGYTF. The CDR3 nucleotides are TGCAGCGTTGACACTGGACACTATGGCTACACCTTC. The chain employs TRBV29-1 and TRBJ1-2; D uncertain. Trimming left V 3 bases short and J 3 bases short, with 8 bases between. Germline CDR1 is SQVTM and CDR2 is ANQGSEA. The CDR3 consists of 12 residues.

The table lists this clonotype with a few counts. The rearrangement uses TRBV4-1 and TRBJ2-1, with 7 bases that match TRBD1. After removal of 3 bases from V and 2 bases from J, the junction contained 7 bases not matched to a gene. The CDR3 has 16 residues. Germline V gene lookup returns CDR1 MGHRA and CDR2 YSYEKL. This CDR3 is CASSQDDRAAYNEQFF. CDR3 sequence (DNA): TGCGCCAGCAGCCAGGATGACAGGGCCGCCTACAATGAGCAGTTCTTC.

This clonotype was observed a handful of times. Written as DNA, the CDR3 is TGTGCCAGCAGTGAGTTACGGGACTACAATGAGCAGTTCTTC. Translating gives CASSELRDYNEQFF. The chain links TRBV25-1 to TRBJ2-1; a possible D gene is TRBD2 (5 bases). CDR1 is MGHDK and CDR2 is SYGVNS in the germline V gene. The CDR3 is 14 residues long. Trimming removed 3 bases at V and 3 bases at J, with 9 bases between.

This clonotype has just a few counts. The V call is TRBV20-1, the J call TRBJ2-2; TRBD2 matches 9 bases. J lost 9 bases, V lost 3 bases, and 17 bases had no gene match. Looked up from germline, CDR1 is DFQATT and CDR2 is SNEGSKA (reference sequence). The CDR3 has 17 residues. The CDR3 region has the DNA TGCAGTGCTAGTCGACGGCGGGGGGGTAGGCGCCCCTGGGAGCTGTTTTTT. As protein: CSASRRRGGRRPWELFF.

The rearrangement links TRBV9 to TRBJ2-1, with TRBD2 matching over 9 bases. J gave up 0 bases and V 3 bases, and 4 bases lay outside the gene matches. Germline V CDR1 and CDR2: SGDLS, YYNGEE. CDR3 length: 16 residues. CDR3 DNA: TGTGCCAGCAGCGAAGGCGGGGGGGTCTCCTACAATGAGCAGTTCTTC. Translated: CASSEGGGVSYNEQFF.

The chain uses TRBV12-3 or TRBV12-4 and TRBJ2-1; 11 bases match TRBD2. There are 13 residues in the CDR3. J gave up 9 bases and V 10 bases, and 8 bases lay outside the gene matches. In DNA, the CDR3 is TGTGCCACCAGACTAGCGGGATTTGCTGAGCAGTTCTTC. Its translation: CATRLAGFAEQFF.

The J gene is TRBJ1-1, the V gene TRBV19, with D possibly TRBD1 on 6 matching bases. V lost 4 bases to trimming and J lost 4 bases, with 13 bases between them. Germline V gene data show CDR1 as LNHDA and CDR2 as SQIVND (reference sequence). CDR3 size: 14 residues. CDR3 DNA: TGTGCCAGTAGTAACAGGGATTTGGGCACTGAAGCTTTCTTT. Protein: CASSNRDLGTEAFF.

V and J are TRBV20-1 and TRBJ2-5; TRBD2 matches at 13 bases. Per the germline V gene, CDR1 is DFQATT and CDR2 is SNEGSKA (reference sequence). Germline trimming cut 4 bases from V and 1 base from J; bases unmatched to any gene: 3. This CDR3 comprises 15 residues. This CDR3 reads CSAIGTSGAQETQYF. The CDR3 DNA follows: TGCAGTGCTATTGGGACTAGCGGGGCCCAAGAGACCCAGTACTTC.

This clonotype was counted only a few times. This chain connects TRBV9 to TRBJ2-2; TRBD1 matches at 10 bases. Germline CDR1 is SGDLS and CDR2 is YYNGEE. V was pared by 4 bases and J by 0 bases, with 6 bases of the junction left unmatched. There are 17 residues in the CDR3. For the CDR3, the DNA is TGTGCCAGCAGCCTTCTGGGACAGGGGACGAACACCGGGGAGCTGTTTTTT. Residues: CASSLLGQGTNTGELFF. Combining the CDR3 with reference TRBV9 and TRBJ2-2 gives the whole variable domain DSGVTQTPKHLITATGQRVTLRCSPRSGDLSVYWYQQSLDQGLQFLIQYYNGEERAKGNILERFSAQQFPDLHSELNLSSLELGDSALYFCASSLLGQGTNTGELFFGEGSRLTVL.

This clonotype has more than one count but fewer than ten. The genes are TRBV5-4 and TRBJ1-1, with D perhaps TRBD1 (5 bases). Looked up from germline, CDR1 is SGHNT and CDR2 is YYREEE (reference sequence). The CDR3 is 13 amino acids. Trimming removed 4 bases from V and 6 bases from J, with 13 bases in between. CDR3 in amino acids: CASSRISGAEAFF. In nucleotides, the CDR3 is TGTGCCAGCAGCCGGATCTCGGGGGCTGAAGCTTTCTTT. The full variable domain, with the rest looked up from reference TRBV5-4 and TRBJ1-1, is ETGVTQSPTHLIKTRGQQVTLRCSSQSGHNTVSWYQQALGQGPQFIFQYYREEENGRGNFPPRFSGLQFPNYSSELNVNALELDDSALYLCASSRISGAEAFFGQGTRLTVV.

This chain links TRBV30 with TRBJ2-7; TRBD1 or TRBD2 may be the D gene (5 bases each). V was pared by 2 bases and J by 6 bases, with 14 bases between. The CDR3 consists of 13 residues. CDR1 and CDR2 from the germline V gene are GTSNPN and SVGIG (reference sequence). The CDR3 sequence is CAWSLAVGAEQYF. The CDR3 DNA reads TGTGCCTGGAGTCTAGCCGTAGGGGCCGAGCAGTACTTC.

The gene calls are TRBV13 and TRBJ1-2; 8 nucleotides align to TRBD1. CDR1 and CDR2 (germline): PRHDT, FYEKMQ (reference sequence). This CDR3 spans 15 amino acids. V dropped 4 bases and J dropped 5; count of bases not matched to a gene: 9. The CDR3 spells CASSSWGQEEYGYTF. The CDR3 DNA follows: TGTGCCAGCAGCTCCTGGGGACAGGAGGAATATGGCTACACCTTC.

The rearrangement joins TRBV6-5 to TRBJ2-3; 10 nucleotides agree with TRBD1. Trimming at V came to 6 bases and at J to 4 bases, leaving 7 bases not matched to a gene. This CDR3 contains 15 residues. Germline loops: CDR1 MNHEY, CDR2 SVGAGI. Here the CDR3 reads CASRRQGARPDTQYF. CDR3 nucleotide sequence: TGTGCCAGCAGGCGACAGGGGGCGCGTCCAGATACGCAGTATTTT.

This clonotype was counted only a few times. The chain couples TRBV10-3 to TRBJ2-7, with a weak D call TRBD2 (5 bases). V was pared by 2 bases and J by 2 bases, with 13 bases between. Per germline, CDR1 ENHRY and CDR2 SYGVKD. The CDR3 consists of 15 residues. DNA of the CDR3: TGTGCCATCAGTGAGCGGACTGACCTCACCTACGAGCAGTACTTC. It encodes CAISERTDLTYEQYF.